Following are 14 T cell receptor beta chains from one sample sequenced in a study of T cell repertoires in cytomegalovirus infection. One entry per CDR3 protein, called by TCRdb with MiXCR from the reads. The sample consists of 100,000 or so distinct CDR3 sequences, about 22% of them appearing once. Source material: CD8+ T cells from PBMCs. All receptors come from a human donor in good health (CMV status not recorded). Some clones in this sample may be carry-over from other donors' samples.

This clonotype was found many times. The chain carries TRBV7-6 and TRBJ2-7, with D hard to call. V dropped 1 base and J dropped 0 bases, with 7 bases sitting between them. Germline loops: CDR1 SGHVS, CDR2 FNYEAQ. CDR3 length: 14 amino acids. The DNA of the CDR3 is TGTGCCAGCAGCTTAGTTCTGAACTCCTACGAGCAGTACTTC. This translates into CASSLVLNSYEQYF.

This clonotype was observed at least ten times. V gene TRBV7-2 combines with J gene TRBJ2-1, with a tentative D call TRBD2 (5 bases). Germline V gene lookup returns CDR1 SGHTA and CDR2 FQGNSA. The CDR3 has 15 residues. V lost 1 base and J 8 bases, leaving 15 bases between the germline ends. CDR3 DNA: TGTGCCAGCAGCTTAGAAGAGCGGATCCCGGATGAGCAGTTCTTC. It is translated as CASSLEERIPDEQFF.

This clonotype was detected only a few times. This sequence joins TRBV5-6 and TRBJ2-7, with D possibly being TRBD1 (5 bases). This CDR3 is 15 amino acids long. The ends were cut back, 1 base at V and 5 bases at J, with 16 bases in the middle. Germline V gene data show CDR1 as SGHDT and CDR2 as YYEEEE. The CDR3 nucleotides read TGTGCCAGCAGCTTGAGCGACAGCGATCTGGACGAGCAGTACTTC. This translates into CASSLSDSDLDEQYF.

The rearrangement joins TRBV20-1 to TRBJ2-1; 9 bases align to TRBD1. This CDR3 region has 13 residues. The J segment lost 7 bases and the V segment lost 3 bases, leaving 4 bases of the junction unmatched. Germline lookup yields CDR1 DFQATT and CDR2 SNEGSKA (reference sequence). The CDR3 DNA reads TGCAGTGCTAGGGGGGACAGGGAGAATGAGCAGTTCTTC. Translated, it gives CSARGDRENEQFF.

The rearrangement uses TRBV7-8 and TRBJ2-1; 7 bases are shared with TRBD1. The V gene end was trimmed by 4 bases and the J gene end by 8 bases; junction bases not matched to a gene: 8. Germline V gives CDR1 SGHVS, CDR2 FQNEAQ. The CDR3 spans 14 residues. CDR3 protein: CASSSQTGFDEQFF. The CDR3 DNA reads TGTGCCAGCAGCTCCCAGACAGGGTTCGATGAGCAGTTCTTC.

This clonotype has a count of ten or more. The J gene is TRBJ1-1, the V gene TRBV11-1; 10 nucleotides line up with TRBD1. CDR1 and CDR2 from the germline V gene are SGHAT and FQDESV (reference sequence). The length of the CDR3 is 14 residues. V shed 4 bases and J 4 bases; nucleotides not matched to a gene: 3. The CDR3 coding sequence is TGTGCCAGCAGCTCTTGGGACAGGGGCACTGAAGCTTTCTTT. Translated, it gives CASSSWDRGTEAFF.

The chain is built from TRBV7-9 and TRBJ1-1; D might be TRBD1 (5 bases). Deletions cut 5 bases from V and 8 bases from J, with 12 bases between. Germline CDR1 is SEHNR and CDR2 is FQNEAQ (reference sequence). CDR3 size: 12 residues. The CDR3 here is CASSAGPLEAFF. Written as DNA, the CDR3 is TGTGCCAGCAGCGCGGGACCCTTGGAAGCTTTCTTT. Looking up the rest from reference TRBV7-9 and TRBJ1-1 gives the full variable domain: DTGVSQNPRHKITKRGQNVTFRCDPISEHNRLYWYRQTLGQGPEFLTYFQNEAQLEKSRLLSDRFSAERPKGSFSTLEIQRTEQGDSAMYLCASSAGPLEAFFGQGTRLTVV.

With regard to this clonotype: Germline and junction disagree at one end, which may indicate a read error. The CDR3 region has the DNA TGTGCCACCAGCAGAGACCCGACTGCCTCTGCTAGTAATTTC. As protein: CATSRDPTASASNF. The chain joins TRBV15 to TRBJ2-7; D remains unclear. In germline, CDR1 is LNHNV, CDR2 YYDKDF (reference sequence). This CDR3 contains 14 residues.

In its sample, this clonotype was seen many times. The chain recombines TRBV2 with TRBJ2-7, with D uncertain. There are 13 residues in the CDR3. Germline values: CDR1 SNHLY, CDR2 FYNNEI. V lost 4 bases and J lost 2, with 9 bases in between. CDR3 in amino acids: CASSGHTTYEQYF. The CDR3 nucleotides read TGTGCCAGCAGTGGGCACACTACCTACGAGCAGTACTTC.

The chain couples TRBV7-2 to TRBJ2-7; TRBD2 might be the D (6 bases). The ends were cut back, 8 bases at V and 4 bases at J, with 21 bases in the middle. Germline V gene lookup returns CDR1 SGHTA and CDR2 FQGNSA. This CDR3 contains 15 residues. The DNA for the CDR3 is TGTGCCAGCGGGTGGTTTTCCGGAGGGGATTACGAGCAGTACTTC. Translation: CASGWFSGGDYEQYF.

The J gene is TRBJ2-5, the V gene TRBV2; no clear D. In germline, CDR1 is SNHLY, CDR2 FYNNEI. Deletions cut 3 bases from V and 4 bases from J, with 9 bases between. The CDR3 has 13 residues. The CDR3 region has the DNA TGTGCCAGCAGTGATTCATCCCCAGAGACCCAGTACTTC. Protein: CASSDSSPETQYF. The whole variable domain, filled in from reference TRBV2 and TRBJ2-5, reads EPEVTQTPSHQVTQMGQEVILRCVPISNHLYFYWYRQILGQKVEFLVSFYNNEISEKSEIFDDQFSVERPDGSNFTLKIRSTKLEDSAMYFCASSDSSPETQYFGPGTRLLVL.

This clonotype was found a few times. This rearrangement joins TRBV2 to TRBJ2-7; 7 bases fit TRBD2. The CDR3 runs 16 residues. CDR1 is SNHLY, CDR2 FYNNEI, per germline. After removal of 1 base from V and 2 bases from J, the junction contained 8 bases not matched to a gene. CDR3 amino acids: CASSEGGPGGPYEQYF. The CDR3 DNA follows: TGTGCCAGCAGTGAAGGGGGACCGGGGGGTCCCTACGAGCAGTACTTC.

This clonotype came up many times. The CDR3 region has the DNA TGTGCCAGCAGTTTTTACGGAGGCTACGAGCAGTACTTC. Translation gives CASSFYGGYEQYF. This sequence joins TRBV27 and TRBJ2-7; weak D call: TRBD2 (5 bases). This CDR3 region has 13 residues. Germline CDR1 is MNHEY and CDR2 is SMNVEV (reference sequence). Trimming pared 3 bases from V and 3 bases from J, leaving 9 bases between.

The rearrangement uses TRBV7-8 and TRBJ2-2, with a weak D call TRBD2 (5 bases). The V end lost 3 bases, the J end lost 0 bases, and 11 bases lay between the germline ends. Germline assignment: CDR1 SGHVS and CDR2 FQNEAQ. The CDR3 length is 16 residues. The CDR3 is CASSLNEGANTGELFF. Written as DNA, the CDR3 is TGTGCCAGCAGCTTGAACGAGGGAGCGAACACCGGGGAGCTGTTTTTT. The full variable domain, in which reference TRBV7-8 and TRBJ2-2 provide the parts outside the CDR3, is GAGVSQSPRYKVAKRGQDVALRCDPISGHVSLFWYQQALGQGPEFLTYFQNEAQLDKSGLPSDRFFAERPEGSVSTLKIQRTQQEDSAVYLCASSLNEGANTGELFFGEGSRLTVL.